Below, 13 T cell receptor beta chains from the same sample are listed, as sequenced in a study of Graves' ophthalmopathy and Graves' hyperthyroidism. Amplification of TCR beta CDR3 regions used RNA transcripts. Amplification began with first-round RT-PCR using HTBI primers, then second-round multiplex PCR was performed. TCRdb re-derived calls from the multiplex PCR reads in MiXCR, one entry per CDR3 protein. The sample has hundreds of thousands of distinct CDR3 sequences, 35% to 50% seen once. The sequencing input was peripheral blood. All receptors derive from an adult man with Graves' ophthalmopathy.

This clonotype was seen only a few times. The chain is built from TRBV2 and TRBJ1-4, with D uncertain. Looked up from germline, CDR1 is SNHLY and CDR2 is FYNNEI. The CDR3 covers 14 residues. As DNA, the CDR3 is TGTGCTACCGGAGGGCAGGCTAGCTACGAAAAACTGTTTTTT. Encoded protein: CATGGQASYEKLFF.

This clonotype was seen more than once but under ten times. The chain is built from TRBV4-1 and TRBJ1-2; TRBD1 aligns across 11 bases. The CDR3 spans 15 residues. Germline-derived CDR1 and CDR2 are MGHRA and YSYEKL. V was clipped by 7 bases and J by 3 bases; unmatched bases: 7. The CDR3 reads CASKAGQGAYYGYTF. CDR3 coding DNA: TGCGCCAGCAAAGCCGGACAGGGGGCTTACTATGGCTACACCTTC.

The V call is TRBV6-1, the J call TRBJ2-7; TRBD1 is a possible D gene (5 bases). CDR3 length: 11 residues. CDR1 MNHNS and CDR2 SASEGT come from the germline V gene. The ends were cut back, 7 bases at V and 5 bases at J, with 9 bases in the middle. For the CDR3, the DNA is TGTGCCAGCAAAGGGGCCCACGAGCAGTACTTC. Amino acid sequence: CASKGAHEQYF.

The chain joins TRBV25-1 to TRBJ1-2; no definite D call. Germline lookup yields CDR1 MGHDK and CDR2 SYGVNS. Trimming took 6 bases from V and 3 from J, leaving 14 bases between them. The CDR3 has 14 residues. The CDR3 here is CASSQIGPDYGYTF. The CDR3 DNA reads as TGTGCCAGCAGCCAGATAGGGCCGGACTATGGCTACACCTTC.

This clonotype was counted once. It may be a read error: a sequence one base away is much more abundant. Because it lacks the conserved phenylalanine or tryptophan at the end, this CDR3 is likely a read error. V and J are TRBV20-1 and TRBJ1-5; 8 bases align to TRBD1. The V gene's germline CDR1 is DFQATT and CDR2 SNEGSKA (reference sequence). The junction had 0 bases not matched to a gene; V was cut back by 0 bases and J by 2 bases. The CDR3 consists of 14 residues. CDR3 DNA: TGCAGTGCTAGAGAGGGACAGGGCAATCAGCCCCAGCATTCT. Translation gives CSAREGQGNQPQHS.

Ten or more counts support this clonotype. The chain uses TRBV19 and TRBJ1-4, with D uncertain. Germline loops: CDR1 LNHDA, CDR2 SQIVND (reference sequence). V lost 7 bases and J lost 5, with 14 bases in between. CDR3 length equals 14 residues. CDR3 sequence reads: CASTRLSRNEKLFF. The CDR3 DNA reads TGTGCCAGTACCCGCCTTTCTCGGAATGAAAAACTGTTTTTT.

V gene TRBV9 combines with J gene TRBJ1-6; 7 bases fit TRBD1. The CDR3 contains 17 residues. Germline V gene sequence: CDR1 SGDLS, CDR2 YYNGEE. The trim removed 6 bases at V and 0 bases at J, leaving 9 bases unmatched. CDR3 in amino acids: CASTRGEGSSYNSPLHF. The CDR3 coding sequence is TGTGCCAGCACCAGGGGGGAGGGGAGCTCCTATAATTCACCCCTCCACTTT.

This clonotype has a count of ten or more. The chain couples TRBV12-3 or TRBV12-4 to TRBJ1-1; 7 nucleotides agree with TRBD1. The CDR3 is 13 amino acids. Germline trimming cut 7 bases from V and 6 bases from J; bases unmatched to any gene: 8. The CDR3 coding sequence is TGTGCCAGCAAGCAAGGGCAGGGGGCTGAAGCTTTCTTT. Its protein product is CASKQGQGAEAFF.

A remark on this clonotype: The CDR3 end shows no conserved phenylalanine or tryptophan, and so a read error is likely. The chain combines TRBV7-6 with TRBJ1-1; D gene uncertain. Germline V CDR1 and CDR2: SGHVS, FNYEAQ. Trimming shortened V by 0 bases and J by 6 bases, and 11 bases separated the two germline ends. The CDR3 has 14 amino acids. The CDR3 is CASSLAQEASEAFL. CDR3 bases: TGTGCCAGCAGCTTAGCCCAGGAGGCGTCTGAAGCTTTCCTT.

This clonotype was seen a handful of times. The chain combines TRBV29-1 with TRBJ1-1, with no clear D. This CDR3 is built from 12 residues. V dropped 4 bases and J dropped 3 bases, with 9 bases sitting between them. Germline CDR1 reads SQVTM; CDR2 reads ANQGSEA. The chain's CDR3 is CSVAGSDTEAFF. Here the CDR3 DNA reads TGCAGCGTTGCCGGTAGTGACACTGAAGCTTTCTTT. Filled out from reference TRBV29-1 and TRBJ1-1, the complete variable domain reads SAVISQKPSRDICQRGTSLTIQCQVDSQVTMMFWYRQQPGQSLTLIATANQGSEATYESGFVIDKFPISRPNLTFSTLTVSNMSPEDSSIYLCSVAGSDTEAFFGQGTRLTVV.

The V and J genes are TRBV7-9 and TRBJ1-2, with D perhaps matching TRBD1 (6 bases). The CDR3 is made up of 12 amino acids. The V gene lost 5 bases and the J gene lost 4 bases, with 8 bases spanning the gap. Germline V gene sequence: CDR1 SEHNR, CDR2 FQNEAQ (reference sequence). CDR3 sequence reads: CASSRQAYGYTF. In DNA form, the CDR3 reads TGTGCCAGCAGCAGACAGGCCTATGGCTACACCTTC.

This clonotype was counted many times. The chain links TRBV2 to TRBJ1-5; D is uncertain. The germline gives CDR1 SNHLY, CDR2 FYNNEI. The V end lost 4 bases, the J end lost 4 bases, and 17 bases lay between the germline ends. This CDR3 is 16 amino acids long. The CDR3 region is CASSGLGMGLNQPQHF. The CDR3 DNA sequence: TGTGCCAGCAGTGGGTTAGGGATGGGCCTTAATCAGCCCCAGCATTTT. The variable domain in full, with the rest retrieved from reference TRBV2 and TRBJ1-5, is EPEVTQTPSHQVTQMGQEVILRCVPISNHLYFYWYRQILGQKVEFLVSFYNNEISEKSEIFDDQFSVERPDGSNFTLKIRSTKLEDSAMYFCASSGLGMGLNQPQHFGDGTRLSIL.

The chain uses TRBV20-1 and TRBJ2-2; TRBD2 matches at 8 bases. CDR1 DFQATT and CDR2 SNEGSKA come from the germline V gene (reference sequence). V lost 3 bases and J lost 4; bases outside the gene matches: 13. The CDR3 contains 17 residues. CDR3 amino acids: CSASGERGIWGTGELFF. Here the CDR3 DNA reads TGCAGTGCTAGTGGGGAGCGGGGGATTTGGGGCACCGGGGAGCTGTTTTTT.